The 10 T cell receptor beta chains below come from one sample, sequenced in a study of cytomegalovirus exposure and HLA in healthy donors. Profiling relied on immunoSEQ multiplex PCR, and the TCRdb table lists in-frame clones only, not all of them. The sample consists of 150,000 to 200,000 clones, 90% to 97% of them appearing once. The sequencing input was PBMCs. These receptors originate from a woman younger than 35 in good health and CMV-seronegative.

The chain recombines TRBV6-5 with TRBJ2-7, with TRBD1 as a possible D gene (6 bases). Trimming took 5 bases from V and 5 from J, leaving 13 bases between them. Germline-derived CDR1 and CDR2 are MNHEY and SVGAGI. This CDR3 has 13 amino acids. The DNA of the CDR3 is TGTGCCAGCAGTGACAGGAATTTCGACGAGCAGTACTTC. Protein: CASSDRNFDEQYF.

This chain joins TRBV6-5 and TRBJ2-5; D is possibly TRBD2 (6 bases). The CDR3 extends over 15 amino acids. Germline values: CDR1 MNHEY, CDR2 SVGAGI. V was cut by 5 bases and J by 4 bases, with 17 bases left in between. CDR3 protein: CASSRGFGLSETQYF. Here the CDR3 DNA reads TGTGCCAGCAGTCGGGGGTTTGGGCTTTCAGAGACCCAGTACTTC.

CDR3 nucleotide sequence: TGTGCCAGCAGCGCACAGAGTTCACCCCTCCACTTT. It yields the protein CASSAQSSPLHF. This chain uses TRBV5-6 with TRBJ1-6, with D unclear. CDR3 length: 12 amino acids. The germline CDR1 and CDR2 sequences are SGHDT and YYEEEE. V lost 4 bases and J lost 9, with 8 bases in between. The variable domain in full, with the rest retrieved from reference TRBV5-6 and TRBJ1-6, is DAGVTQSPTHLIKTRGQQVTLRCSPKSGHDTVSWYQQALGQGPQFIFQYYEEEERQRGNFPDRFSGHQFPNYSSELNVNALLLGDSALYLCASSAQSSPLHFGNGTRLTVT.

This clone was counted once. J is TRBJ2-1 and V is TRBV2; TRBD2 matches 7 bases. The CDR3 is made up of 13 amino acids. In germline, CDR1 is SNHLY, CDR2 FYNNEI. V shed 4 bases and J 3 bases; nucleotides not matched to a gene: 0. CDR3 sequence (DNA): TGTGCCAGCAGTGGGGGGGGCTACAATGAGCAGTTCTTC. Residues: CASSGGGYNEQFF.

The V call is TRBV5-4, the J call TRBJ2-1; 10 bases are a match to TRBD2. CDR3 length: 18 residues. CDR1 SGHNT and CDR2 YYREEE come from the germline V gene (reference sequence). After removal of 0 bases from V and 7 bases from J, the junction contained 13 bases not matched to a gene. The CDR3 loop reads CASSLGLAGATWRNEQFF. The CDR3 DNA sequence: TGTGCCAGCAGCTTGGGGCTAGCGGGGGCCACCTGGAGGAATGAGCAGTTCTTC.

This rearrangement joins TRBV7-2 to TRBJ2-2; the match to TRBD2 covers 11 bases. The CDR3 length is 15 residues. CDR1 SGHTA and CDR2 FQGNSA come from the germline V gene. The trim removed 5 bases at V and 5 bases at J, leaving 4 bases unmatched. Written as DNA, the CDR3 is TGTGCCAGCAGCCTGGGGACTAGCGGAACCGGGGAGCTGTTTTTT. It translates to CASSLGTSGTGELFF. Full variable domain (outside the CDR3, taken from reference TRBV7-2 and TRBJ2-2): GAGVSQSPSNKVTEKGKDVELRCDPISGHTALYWYRQSLGQGLEFLIYFQGNSAPDKSGLPSDRFSAERTGGSVSTLTIQRTQQEDSAVYLCASSLGTSGTGELFFGEGSRLTVL.

The J gene is TRBJ1-2, the V gene TRBV21-1; TRBD1 was called by the table and not checked on the DNA. TRBV21-1 is a pseudogene. The CDR3 has 14 amino acids. As DNA, the CDR3 is TGTGCCAGCAGACGAGACAGGGGGAGATTCGGCTACACCTTC. Its protein is CASRRDRGRFGYTF.

The chain uses TRBV7-6 and TRBJ2-3; 9 positions match TRBD2. Germline V lookup: CDR1 SGHVS, CDR2 FNYEAQ. With 0 bases clipped from V and 1 base from J, the junction kept 5 bases outside the gene matches. There are 17 residues in the CDR3. The CDR3 sequence: CASSLADGGGGTDTQYF. DNA for the CDR3: TGTGCCAGCAGCTTAGCGGACGGCGGGGGGGGCACAGATACGCAGTATTTT.

V gene TRBV18 combines with J gene TRBJ1-2; TRBD1 matches 7 bases. The CDR3 sequence is 15 residues long. Unmatched junction bases numbered 8, after V lost 3 bases and J lost 4 bases. Germline CDR1 is KGHSH and CDR2 is LQKENI. CDR3 amino acids: CASSPEEGGSYGYTF. CDR3 bases: TGTGCCAGCTCACCGGAAGAAGGGGGCTCCTATGGCTACACCTTC.

CDR3 coding DNA: TGTGCCAGCTCACCCCGGGACAGCCTTATTAACCCCTACAATGAGCAGTTCTTC. Its translation is CASSPRDSLINPYNEQFF. The gene calls are TRBV18 and TRBJ2-1, with TRBD1 identical over 7 bases. Unmatched junction bases numbered 13, after V lost 3 bases and J lost 2 bases. CDR1 and CDR2 (germline): KGHSH, LQKENI. There are 18 residues in the CDR3.